A single T cell receptor (beta chain) is shown here with its context. The sample is drawn from a study of blood T cell repertoires in COVID-19. The overall study: The study drew acute and convalescent COVID-19 samples from the United States, Italy and Spain. T cells, B-cell-depleted T cells, or PBMCs provided the cDNA or gDNA that served as material.

The CDR3 is 16 residues long. Trimming pared 6 bases from V and 2 bases from J, leaving 19 bases between. Germline values: CDR1 MRHNA, CDR2 SNTAGT. Original processing notes: Estimates of nucleated cell counts were drawn from the amplification of reference gene primers. The table came from immunoSEQ multiplex PCR; TCRdb's copy has only in-frame clones and leaves some out. That table supplies the V and J calls and clone size; D and trimming were determined from the DNA. The sample holds more than 200,000 clones, around four fifths seen once. This receptor was taken from a woman aged 70 to 79 with active or convalescent COVID-19. This sequence joins TRBV6-4 and TRBJ1-1, with D perhaps TRBD1 (6 bases). Material for sequencing was peripheral blood. CDR3 amino acids: CASSDNVGGPNTEAFF. The CDR3 DNA follows: TGTGCCAGCAGCGATAATGTTGGGGGCCCTAACACTGAAGCTTTCTTT.